Listed below are T cell receptor beta chains from one sample, sequenced in a study of CD4 and CD8 cells across lung adenocarcinoma regions. TCRdb re-called the PCR reads through MiXCR, storing one row per CDR3 protein. Counted here are about 19,000 distinct CDR3 sequences, 46% occurring once; the ten biggest clones make up roughly 20%. The sequenced sample was CD4+ T cells from the margin of a lung tumor. Receptors were obtained from a male donor with lung adenocarcinoma. The CD4 and CD8 labels of this study may be unreliable. CDR3s include the opening cysteine and the closing phenylalanine or tryptophan. A D gene is named only where the DNA matches it firmly. Not every row has a clone size; where given, it reads once, few, many or a size class.

DNA | CDR3 | D | J | length | V | size
TGTGGCGGCAGGAGGGTGCTAGCGAAAAACATTCAGTATTTC | CGGRRVLAKNIQYF | - | TRBJ2-4 | 14 | TRBV7-2 | -
TGCGCGGGCAGCGGGGTGGCAGGGGAAGATACGCAGTATTTC | CAGSGVAGEDTQYF | - | TRBJ2-5 | 14 | TRBV10-2 | -
TGTGCCAGCAGTGCGGGCCGAGGGGCTCGTGGGACAGAGACCCAGTACTTC | CASSAGRGARGTETQYF | - | TRBJ2-5 | 17 | TRBV27 | -
TGTGCCAGCAGCGCAGTCGAGACCCAGTACTTC | CASSAVETQYF | - | TRBJ2-5 | 11 | TRBV11-3 | many
TGCCGCAGCAGGGGGGTGTCAGCCGAAGATACGCAGTATTTT | CRSRGVSAEDTQYF | - | TRBJ2-3 | 14 | TRBV10-2 | -
TGTGCCAGCAGCTTCGCGGGATCCTCTGGAAACACCATATATTTT | CASSFAGSSGNTIYF | - | TRBJ1-3 | 15 | TRBV7-9 | few
TGTGCCAGCAGTCCTCATAGCGGGAGGGCCTCTCTAGCCAAAAACATTCAGTACTTC | CASSPHSGRASLAKNIQYF | TRBD2 | TRBJ2-4 | 19 | TRBV28 | -
TGTGCCAGCAGCCACAGCGTTTACACCGGGGAGCTGTTTTTT | CASSHSVYTGELFF | - | TRBJ2-2 | 14 | TRBV6-1 | medium-sized
TGCGCCAGCAGCCAAGACCCCTGGGTGGGGAATGAAAAACTGTTTTTT | CASSQDPWVGNEKLFF | - | TRBJ1-4 | 16 | TRBV4-1 | many
TGTGCCAGCAGCTGGAACAGGGAGGGGGAAGAGACCCAGTACTTC | CASSWNREGEETQYF | - | TRBJ2-5 | 15 | TRBV3-1 | -
TGCGCCACCTCGAGGCTGGGGGCGAAAAATATGCAGTACTTC | CATSRLGAKNMQYF | - | TRBJ2-7 | 14 | TRBV10-1 | -
TGTGCCAGCAGTGCGGGCCGAGGGGGTCGTGGCACAGAGACGCAGTACTTC | CASSAGRGGRGTETQYF | - | TRBJ2-5 | 17 | TRBV27 | few
TGTGCCATCAGTGAGACGGGACAGCTTCTCTACGAGCAGTACTTC | CAISETGQLLYEQYF | TRBD1 | TRBJ2-7 | 15 | TRBV10-3 | -
TGCAGTGCCCTTCCGGGACAGGGGGTAAAGACCCAGTACTTC | CSALPGQGVKTQYF | TRBD1 | TRBJ2-5 | 14 | TRBV20-1 | few
TGCGCCAGCAGCTTGGCGTGGAGGACCCCTACTAACTATGGCTACACCTTC | CASSLAWRTPTNYGYTF | - | TRBJ1-2 | 17 | TRBV5-1 | -
TGTGCCAGCAGTCAGACAGCCCCCCTCCACTTT | CASSQTAPLHF | - | TRBJ1-6 | 11 | TRBV6-1 | medium-sized
TGTGCCAGCAGTGAAGGGACCAGCGGGACCTCCTACAATGAGCAGTTCTTC | CASSEGTSGTSYNEQFF | TRBD2 | TRBJ2-1 | 17 | TRBV6-1 | -
TGCGCCAGCAGTGACTTCGTGGGACTAGCGACCACAAATGAGCAGTTCTTC | CASSDFVGLATTNEQFF | TRBD2 | TRBJ2-1 | 17 | TRBV10-2 | large
TGCGGCAGCAGGGGGCTGGGAGCCAAAGATATGCAGTATTTC | CGSRGLGAKDMQYF | TRBD1 | TRBJ2-3 | 14 | TRBV10-2 | -
TGTGCCAGCAGTGAAAGGAGGGGCCCTTTCTCCTACGAGCAGTACTTC | CASSERRGPFSYEQYF | - | TRBJ2-7 | 16 | TRBV6-1 | medium-sized
TGTGCCAGCAGCTTAGGGGCTAGCGGGAGCTCCTACAATGAGCAGTTCTTC | CASSLGASGSSYNEQFF | TRBD2 | TRBJ2-1 | 17 | TRBV7-8 | many
TGTGCCAGCAGTGAAATTGGGGGTATGGGTCAGCCCCAGCATTTT | CASSEIGGMGQPQHF | - | TRBJ1-5 | 15 | TRBV6-1 | few
TGTGCCAGCTCACCTGGGTACGAGCAGTACTTC | CASSPGYEQYF | - | TRBJ2-7 | 11 | TRBV18 | few
TGTGCCAGCAGTGAATTCCGTTCACCCCTCCACTTT | CASSEFRSPLHF | - | TRBJ1-6 | 12 | TRBV25-1 | -
TGTGCCAGCAGTTGGGGGGCGAACACCGGGGAGCTGTTTTTT | CASSWGANTGELFF | - | TRBJ2-2 | 14 | TRBV6-5 | -
TGTGCCAGCGGCGAGGGTCTGGGAGCCAAAGACACTCAGTACTTC | CASGEGLGAKDTQYF | - | TRBJ2-4 | 15 | TRBV6-1 | -
TGCGCCAGGGGTGTGTTAGTGGGGGTCAGGGTACGAGCCCAAGAGACTCAGTACTTC | CARGVLVGVRVRAQETQYF | - | TRBJ2-4 | 19 | TRBV10-1 | -
TGTGCCAGCCTATGGGGCAGCGGGAGCAATGAGCAGTTCTTC | CASLWGSGSNEQFF | TRBD2 | TRBJ2-1 | 14 | TRBV28 | many
TGTGCCAGCAGCTTAACTTACACGGGGGCCGGGGAGCTGTTTTTT | CASSLTYTGAGELFF | - | TRBJ2-2 | 15 | TRBV7-3 | -
TGTGCCAGCAGTAGTTGGGGACTAGCGGCAAGCTCCTACAATGAGCAGTTCTTC | CASSSWGLAASSYNEQFF | TRBD2 | TRBJ2-1 | 18 | TRBV6-1 | few
TGTGCCAGCAGTGAATGGGGACAGGGAAGCAATGAGCAGTTCTTC | CASSEWGQGSNEQFF | TRBD1 | TRBJ2-1 | 15 | TRBV6-1 | few